A selection of T cell receptor beta chains follows, all from one sample in a study of CD8+ T cells in alopecia areata. Sequenced by immunoSEQ multiplex PCR; TCRdb stores in-frame clones only, minus some. Altogether more than 200,000 clones are present, around 66% being singletons, with the ten largest covering 4.2%. This sample comprised CD4+ T cells sorted from blood, obtained at week 4, from a patient treated with tofacitinib. Receptor source: a human donor with alopecia areata. The CDR3 runs from the conserved cysteine through the conserved F or W. D genes are given only for firm matches. Where a row states a size, it is once, few, many or the class of an expanded clone; other rows omit it.

j_gene: TRBJ2-7
v_gene: TRBV30
abundance: NA
d_gene: TRBD2
len: 15
CDR3aa: CAWSSLRSGAYEQYF
CDR3nt: TGTGCCTGGAGCTCCCTCCGGAGCGGGGCCTACGAGCAGTACTTC

j_gene: TRBJ1-1
v_gene: TRBV9
abundance: NA
d_gene: NA
len: 14
CDR3aa: CASSVVGGATEAFF
CDR3nt: TGTGCCAGCAGCGTAGTGGGGGGGGCCACTGAAGCTTTCTTT

j_gene: TRBJ2-7
v_gene: TRBV5-1
abundance: NA
d_gene: NA
len: 15
CDR3aa: CASSSLRGATYEQYF
CDR3nt: TGCGCCAGCAGCTCGCTAAGGGGAGCGACCTACGAGCAGTACTTC

j_gene: TRBJ1-6
v_gene: TRBV27
abundance: few
d_gene: NA
len: 17
CDR3aa: CASSVRWVGPYNSPLHF
CDR3nt: TGTGCCAGCAGTGTACGTTGGGTGGGGCCCTATAATTCACCCCTCCACTTT

j_gene: TRBJ1-5
v_gene: TRBV27
abundance: once
d_gene: TRBD1
len: 16
CDR3aa: CASSRDSRNSNQPQHF
CDR3nt: TGTGCCAGCAGTAGGGACAGCAGAAATAGCAATCAGCCCCAGCATTTT

j_gene: TRBJ2-5
v_gene: TRBV27
abundance: NA
d_gene: NA
len: 13
CDR3aa: CASTLRGGETQYF
CDR3nt: TGTGCCAGCACCTTAAGGGGAGGAGAGACCCAGTACTTC

j_gene: TRBJ1-2
v_gene: TRBV6-5
abundance: NA
d_gene: NA
len: 13
CDR3aa: CASSAGTVYGYTF
CDR3nt: TGTGCCAGCAGTGCAGGGACTGTCTATGGCTACACCTTC

j_gene: TRBJ2-2
v_gene: TRBV4-3
abundance: NA
d_gene: TRBD1
len: 17
CDR3aa: CASSQPVTGANTGELFF
CDR3nt: TGCGCCAGCAGCCAACCCGTGACAGGGGCGAACACCGGGGAGCTGTTTTTT

j_gene: TRBJ1-4
v_gene: TRBV9
abundance: NA
d_gene: NA
len: 15
CDR3aa: CASSPQPAANEKLFF
CDR3nt: TGTGCCAGCAGCCCACAGCCGGCAGCTAATGAAAAACTGTTTTTT

j_gene: TRBJ1-6
v_gene: TRBV7-8
abundance: NA
d_gene: NA
len: 17
CDR3aa: CASSLTSSRSYNSPLHF
CDR3nt: TGTGCCAGCAGCTTAACGAGTTCCCGCTCCTATAATTCACCCCTCCACTTT

j_gene: TRBJ2-7
v_gene: TRBV7-8
abundance: few
d_gene: NA
len: 12
CDR3aa: CASSSQGFEQYF
CDR3nt: TGTGCCAGCAGCTCGCAGGGGTTCGAGCAGTACTTC

j_gene: TRBJ2-2
v_gene: TRBV30
abundance: NA
d_gene: TRBD1
len: 14
CDR3aa: CAWLHRQGIGELFF
CDR3nt: TGTGCCTGGCTACATAGACAGGGGATCGGGGAGCTGTTTTTT

j_gene: TRBJ1-2
v_gene: TRBV5-6
abundance: NA
d_gene: NA
len: 11
CDR3aa: CASSFTNGYTF
CDR3nt: TGTGCCAGCAGTTTCACCAATGGCTACACCTTC

j_gene: TRBJ1-2
v_gene: TRBV29-1
abundance: NA
d_gene: NA
len: 11
CDR3aa: CSVEEGAAYTF
CDR3nt: TGCAGCGTTGAAGAAGGGGCAGCATACACCTTC

j_gene: TRBJ2-3
v_gene: TRBV15
abundance: NA
d_gene: NA
len: 13
CDR3aa: CATSRVKRDTQYF
CDR3nt: TGTGCCACCAGCAGGGTCAAGCGGGATACGCAGTATTTT

j_gene: TRBJ1-4
v_gene: TRBV30
abundance: NA
d_gene: NA
len: 12
CDR3aa: CAWSRVNEKLFF
CDR3nt: TGTGCCTGGAGTCGCGTGAATGAAAAACTGTTTTTT

j_gene: TRBJ2-7
v_gene: TRBV27
abundance: NA
d_gene: NA
len: 14
CDR3aa: CASSRDLSSYEQYF
CDR3nt: TGTGCCAGCTCCCGGGACCTCAGCTCCTACGAGCAGTACTTC

j_gene: TRBJ1-6
v_gene: TRBV2
abundance: NA
d_gene: NA
len: 14
CDR3aa: CASLASSYNSPLHF
CDR3nt: TGTGCCAGCCTAGCGAGCTCCTATAATTCACCCCTCCACTTT

j_gene: TRBJ2-1
v_gene: TRBV19
abundance: NA
d_gene: NA
len: 12
CDR3aa: CASSMMGGEQFF
CDR3nt: TGTGCCAGTAGTATGATGGGGGGTGAGCAGTTCTTC

j_gene: TRBJ1-6
v_gene: TRBV27
abundance: few
d_gene: NA
len: 14
CDR3aa: CASSLDPRRSPLHF
CDR3nt: TGTGCCAGCAGTTTGGACCCAAGACGTTCACCCCTCCACTTT